The clone carrying this TCR beta chain was recorded a few times. The CDR3 spans 16 residues. Germline CDR1 SGDLS, CDR2 YYNGEE. Trimming took 3 bases from V and 4 from J; bases not matched to a gene: 10. Seattle's cohort entered during active infection and was followed longitudinally. The data derive from a study of blood T cell repertoires in COVID-19. Original handling: Estimation of nucleated cell counts relied on the amplification of reference gene primers. Sequencing was performed with immunoSEQ multiplex PCR; in TCRdb, only in-frame clones are kept and a portion is missing. The V and J calls and the clone size are those of that table, but D and trimming were determined from the DNA. The sample lists tens of thousands of clones, approximately 71% occurring once.

The V gene is TRBV9, the J gene TRBJ2-1; 7 bases align to TRBD2. The origin of this receptor is a man between 65 and 85 years old with COVID-19, enrolled during active disease. Sequencing was carried out using peripheral blood. Here the CDR3 DNA reads TGTGCCAGCAGCGAAGGTCGGCGGGAGTCTTACAATGAGCAGTTCTTC. Protein: CASSEGRRESYNEQFF.